This TCR beta chain came from a study of T cell changes during pregnancy in multiple sclerosis. CDR3 length equals 14 residues. The protocol was immunoSEQ multiplex PCR, while the TCRdb copy is restricted to in-frame clones and leaves out a portion. The sample yields approximately 63,000 clones, 85% to 95% seen once. The clonotype comes from a female donor in good health, enrolled as a control in a pregnancy study. This rearrangement joins TRBV21-1 to TRBJ2-5; TRBD1 reflects the table's D call only, with no check against the DNA. TRBV21-1 is a pseudogene. This sample comprised peripheral blood, obtained in the third trimester of pregnancy. CDR3 protein: CASREDSNSETQYF. The CDR3 region has the DNA TGTGCCAGCAGGGAGGACAGCAATAGTGAGACCCAGTACTTC.